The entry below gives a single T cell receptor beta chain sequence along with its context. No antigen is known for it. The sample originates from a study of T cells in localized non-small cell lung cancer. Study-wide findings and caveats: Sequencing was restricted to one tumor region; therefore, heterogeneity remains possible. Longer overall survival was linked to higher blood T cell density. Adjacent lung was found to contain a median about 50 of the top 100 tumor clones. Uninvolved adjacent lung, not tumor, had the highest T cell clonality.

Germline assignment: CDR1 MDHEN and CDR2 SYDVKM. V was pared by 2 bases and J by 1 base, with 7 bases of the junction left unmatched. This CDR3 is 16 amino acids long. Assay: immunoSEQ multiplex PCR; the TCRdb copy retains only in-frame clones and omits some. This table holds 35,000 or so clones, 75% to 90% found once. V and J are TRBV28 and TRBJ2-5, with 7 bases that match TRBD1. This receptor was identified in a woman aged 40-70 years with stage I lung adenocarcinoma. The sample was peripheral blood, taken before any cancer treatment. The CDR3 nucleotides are TGTGCCAGCAGTTTAGGAGGACAGGCAAGCCAAGAGACCCAGTACTTC. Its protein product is CASSLGGQASQETQYF.